This T cell receptor (beta chain) came from a study of shared clonotypes between healthy human individuals. The protocol was immunoSEQ multiplex PCR, while the TCRdb copy is restricted to in-frame clones and leaves out a portion. The sample lists around 2,000,000 clones; roughly 94% were seen once. The CDR3 contains 15 residues. The V gene's germline CDR1 is MNHEY and CDR2 SMNVEV (reference sequence). The V gene end was trimmed by 1 base and the J gene end by 4 bases; junction bases not matched to a gene: 1. A note on this clone: Additional DNA sequences in this sample encode the identical CDR3.

Naive CD8 cells, CD45RO-negative and positively selected for CCR7, excluded terminally differentiated effector memory CD45RA+ cells. The material sequenced was naive CD8+ T cells sorted from blood. This receptor was obtained from a man aged 18 to 30 in good health. V gene TRBV27 combines with J gene TRBJ2-1, with 10 bases fitting TRBD2. In nucleotides, the CDR3 is TGTGCCAGCAGTTTATTAGCGGGAGGTTACAATGAGCAGTTCTTC. Its protein is CASSLLAGGYNEQFF.